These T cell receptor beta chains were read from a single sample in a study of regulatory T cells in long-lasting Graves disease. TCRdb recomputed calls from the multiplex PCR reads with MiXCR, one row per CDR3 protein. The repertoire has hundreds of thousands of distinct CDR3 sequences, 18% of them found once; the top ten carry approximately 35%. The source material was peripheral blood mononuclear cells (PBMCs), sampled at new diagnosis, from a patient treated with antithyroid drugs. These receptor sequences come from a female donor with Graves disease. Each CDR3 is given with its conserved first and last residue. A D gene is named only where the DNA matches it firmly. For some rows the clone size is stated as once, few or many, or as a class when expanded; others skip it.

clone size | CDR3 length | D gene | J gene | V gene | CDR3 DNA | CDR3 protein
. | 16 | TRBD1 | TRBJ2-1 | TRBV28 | TGTGCCAGCAGTTCCGGGACAGGAGGAACCTACAATGAGCAGTTCTTC | CASSSGTGGTYNEQFF
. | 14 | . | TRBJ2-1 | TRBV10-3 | TGTGCCACGGGGGACTCGCTACAGGGCAATGAGCAGTTCTTC | CATGDSLQGNEQFF
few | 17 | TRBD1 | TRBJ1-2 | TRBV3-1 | TGTGCCAGCAGCCAAGATAGAAGGGACAGGGTTGGCTATGGCTACACCTTC | CASSQDRRDRVGYGYTF
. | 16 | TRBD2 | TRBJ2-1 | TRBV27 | TGTGCCAGCAGGGCAGGGACTAGTGGGTCCTACAATGAGCAGTTCTTC | CASRAGTSGSYNEQFF
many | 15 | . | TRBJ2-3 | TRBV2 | TGTGCCAGCAGTTTTGTAGCGGTCCCCTCCGATACGCAGTATTTT | CASSFVAVPSDTQYF
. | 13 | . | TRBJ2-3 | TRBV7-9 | TGTGCCAGCAGCTTAGCGGGGCGAGGGAGGCAGTATTTT | CASSLAGRGRQYF
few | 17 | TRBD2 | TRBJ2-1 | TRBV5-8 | TGTGCCGGGACCGCGGGGGATTCTGGAGGTGGGTTCGATGAGCAGTTCTTC | CAGTAGDSGGGFDEQFF
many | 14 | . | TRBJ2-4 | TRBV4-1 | TGCGCCAGCAGCCAAGAAGGAGGCAAAAACATTCAGTACTTC | CASSQEGGKNIQYF
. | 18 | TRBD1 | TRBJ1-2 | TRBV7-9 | TGTGCCAGCGTCCGTACTGGCACAGGGGGCTGGGCTAACTATGGCTACACCTTC | CASVRTGTGGWANYGYTF
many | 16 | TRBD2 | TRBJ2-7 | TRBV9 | TGTGCCAGCAGCCTTCGGGAGCGGGAGGACTCCTACGAGCAGTACTTC | CASSLREREDSYEQYF
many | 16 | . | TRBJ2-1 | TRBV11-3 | TGTGCCAGCAGCGTAGCGTCCCCGGAGTACTACAATGAGCAGTTCTTC | CASSVASPEYYNEQFF
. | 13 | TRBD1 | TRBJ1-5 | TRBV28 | TGTGCCAGCAGTCGGGACAGTCGTCAGCCCCAGCATTTT | CASSRDSRQPQHF
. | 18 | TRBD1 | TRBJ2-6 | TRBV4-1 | TGCGCCAGCAGCCAAGTGAGGGACAGGGCCGTGGGGGCCAACGTCCTGACTTTC | CASSQVRDRAVGANVLTF
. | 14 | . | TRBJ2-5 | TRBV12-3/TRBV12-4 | TGTGCCAGCACCTCAGTGGGGTTCCAAGAGACCCAGTACTTC | CASTSVGFQETQYF
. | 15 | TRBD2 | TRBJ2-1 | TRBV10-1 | TGCGCCAGCAGTGAAAGGACTAGCGGGAGCTATGAGCAGTTCTTC | CASSERTSGSYEQFF
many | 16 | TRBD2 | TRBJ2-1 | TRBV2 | TGTGCCAGCAGTGAAGAGAGGACTAGCGGATACAATGAGCAGTTCTTC | CASSEERTSGYNEQFF
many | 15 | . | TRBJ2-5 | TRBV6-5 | TGTGCCAGCAGTTACTCGCATGGGGCTCAAGAGACCCAGTACTTC | CASSYSHGAQETQYF
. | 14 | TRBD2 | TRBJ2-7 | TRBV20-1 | TGCAGTGCTAGTATATTAGCGGGAAGGTACGAGCAGTACTTC | CSASILAGRYEQYF
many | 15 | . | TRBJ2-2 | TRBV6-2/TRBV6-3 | TGTGCCAGCAAATTGTGGTTCGCGAACACCGGGGAGCTGTTTTTT | CASKLWFANTGELFF
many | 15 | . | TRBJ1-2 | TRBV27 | TGTGCCAGCCGAACGTCTGGGCGCGCTAACTATGGCTACACCTTC | CASRTSGRANYGYTF
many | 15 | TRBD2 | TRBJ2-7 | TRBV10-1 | TGCGCCAGCAGTGACCCCGGGACTAGCGCCTACGAGCAGTACTTC | CASSDPGTSAYEQYF
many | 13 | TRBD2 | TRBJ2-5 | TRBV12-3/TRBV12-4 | TGTGCCAGCAGACTAGCGGGTGAAGAGACCCAGTACTTC | CASRLAGEETQYF
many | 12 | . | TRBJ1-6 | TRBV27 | TGTGCCAGCAGTTGGCGCGAGTCACCCCTCCACTTT | CASSWRESPLHF
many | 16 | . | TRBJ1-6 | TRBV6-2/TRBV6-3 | TGTGCCAGCAGTTACCATCGGGACGGCAATAATTCACCCCTCCACTTT | CASSYHRDGNNSPLHF
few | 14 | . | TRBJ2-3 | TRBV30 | TGTGCCTGGACCGTGCGGGGTAGCACAGATACGCAGTATTTT | CAWTVRGSTDTQYF
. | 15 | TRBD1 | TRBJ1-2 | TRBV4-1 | TGCGCCAGCGGGGGACAGGGGGTGAGGAACTATGGCTACACCTTC | CASGGQGVRNYGYTF
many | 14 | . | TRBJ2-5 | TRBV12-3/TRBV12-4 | TGTGCCAGCAGTGACAGGACGAGGAGCCAGACCCAGTACTTC | CASSDRTRSQTQYF